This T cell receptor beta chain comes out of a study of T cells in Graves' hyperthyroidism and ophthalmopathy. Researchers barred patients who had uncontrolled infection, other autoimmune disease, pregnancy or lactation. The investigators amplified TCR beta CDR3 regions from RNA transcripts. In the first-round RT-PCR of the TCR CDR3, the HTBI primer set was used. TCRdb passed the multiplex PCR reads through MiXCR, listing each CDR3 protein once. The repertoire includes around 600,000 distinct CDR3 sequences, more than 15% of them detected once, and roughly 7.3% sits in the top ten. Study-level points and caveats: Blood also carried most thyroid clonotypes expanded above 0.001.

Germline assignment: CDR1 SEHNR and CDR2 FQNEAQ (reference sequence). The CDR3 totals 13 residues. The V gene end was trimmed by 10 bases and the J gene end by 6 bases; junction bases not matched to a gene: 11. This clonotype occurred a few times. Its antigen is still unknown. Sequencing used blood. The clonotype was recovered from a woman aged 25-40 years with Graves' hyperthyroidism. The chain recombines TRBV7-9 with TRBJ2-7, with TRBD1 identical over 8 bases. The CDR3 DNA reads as TGTGCCATCCCCCGGACAGGGACCAGCGAGCAGTACTTC. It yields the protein CAIPRTGTSEQYF.